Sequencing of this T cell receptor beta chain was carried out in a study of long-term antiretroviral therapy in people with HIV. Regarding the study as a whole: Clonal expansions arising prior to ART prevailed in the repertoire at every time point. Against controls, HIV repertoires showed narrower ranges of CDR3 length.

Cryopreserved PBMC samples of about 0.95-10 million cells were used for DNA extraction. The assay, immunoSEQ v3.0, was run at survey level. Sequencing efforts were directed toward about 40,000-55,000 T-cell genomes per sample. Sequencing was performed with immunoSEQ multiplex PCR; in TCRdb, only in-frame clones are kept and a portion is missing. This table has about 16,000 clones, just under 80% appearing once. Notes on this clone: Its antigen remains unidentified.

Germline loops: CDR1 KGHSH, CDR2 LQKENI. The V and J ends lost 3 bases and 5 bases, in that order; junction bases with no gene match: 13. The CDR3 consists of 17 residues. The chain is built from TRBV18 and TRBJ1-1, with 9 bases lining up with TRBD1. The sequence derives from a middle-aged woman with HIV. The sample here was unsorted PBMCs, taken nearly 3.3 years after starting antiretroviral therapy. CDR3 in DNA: TGTGCCAGCTCACCCCTGCTGGAGACAGGGGGAGGGACTGAAGCTTTCTTT. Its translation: CASSPLLETGGGTEAFF.